These 4 T cell receptor beta chains came from one sample sequenced in a study of OX40 agonist ivuxolimab in advanced cancers. Data came from immunoSEQ multiplex PCR; TCRdb stores just in-frame clones and leaves some out. Of more than 95,000 clones listed, roughly 92% were seen once; the top ten hold approximately 0.81%. Sample: CD4+ or CD8+ T cells sorted from blood, taken in a trial of the OX40 agonist ivuxolimab. These receptor sequences come from an adult with an advanced solid tumor such as melanoma, head and neck, liver or kidney cancer.

The V gene is TRBV19, the J gene TRBJ1-4, with D hard to call. The CDR3 length is 16 residues. Germline loops: CDR1 LNHDA, CDR2 SQIVND (reference sequence). The V end was cut by 6 bases, the J end by 2 bases, with 16 bases between. In nucleotides, the CDR3 is TGTGCCAGTAGACGATCTAAGGGCGGCACTAATGAAAAACTGTTTTTT. It is translated as CASRRSKGGTNEKLFF.

The table lists this clone with a few counts. The chain has TRBV4-1 and TRBJ1-4, with TRBD1 as a possible D gene (5 bases). The V end was cut by 1 base, the J end by 3 bases, with 18 bases between. Germline values: CDR1 MGHRA, CDR2 YSYEKL. This CDR3 is built from 18 residues. CDR3 sequence (DNA): TGCGCCAGCAGCCAAGCGTTGCCAGGGCGTACGGCTAATGAAAAACTGTTTTTT. Its translation is CASSQALPGRTANEKLFF.

The V and J genes are TRBV5-4 and TRBJ2-7; D is possibly TRBD1 or TRBD2 (5 bases each). Germline CDR1 reads SGHNT; CDR2 reads YYREEE (reference sequence). Trimming took 4 bases from V and 3 from J, leaving 23 bases between them. This CDR3 comprises 17 residues. The CDR3 DNA sequence: TGTGCCAGCAGCGCGGGCCGTACAGGACCAACACTCTACGAGCAGTACTTC. Translated: CASSAGRTGPTLYEQYF.

This sequence joins TRBV4-2 and TRBJ2-3, with TRBD2 matching 9 bases. The CDR3 extends over 16 amino acids. Germline V lookup: CDR1 LGHNA, CDR2 YNFKEQ. The V and J ends lost 7 bases and 0 bases, in that order; junction bases with no gene match: 8. Written as DNA, the CDR3 is TGTGCCAGCAACAGGGATAGCGGGGGTAGCACAGATACGCAGTATTTT. This gives the protein CASNRDSGGSTDTQYF.